This T cell receptor beta chain originates from a study of cytomegalovirus exposure and HLA in healthy donors. Study-wide points: According to the study, around 150 TCR beta chains were cytomegalovirus-associated.

Germline V gene data show CDR1 as SGDLS and CDR2 as YYNGEE. The CDR3 runs 16 residues. V lost 4 bases and J lost 2, with 19 bases in between. Worth noting for this clone: No antigen is known for it.

Profiled with immunoSEQ multiplex PCR; TCRdb holds only in-frame clones, not every one. Of 57,000 or so clones listed, about 91% are singletons. This sequence joins TRBV9 and TRBJ2-7; D is possibly TRBD2 (6 bases). The clonotype was recovered from a woman in her 30s in good health and CMV-seronegative. Sequenced input: PBMCs. DNA for the CDR3: TGTGCCAGCAGCCCCCGGGGACTCGAGCCGCCCTACGAGCAGTACTTC. As protein: CASSPRGLEPPYEQYF.